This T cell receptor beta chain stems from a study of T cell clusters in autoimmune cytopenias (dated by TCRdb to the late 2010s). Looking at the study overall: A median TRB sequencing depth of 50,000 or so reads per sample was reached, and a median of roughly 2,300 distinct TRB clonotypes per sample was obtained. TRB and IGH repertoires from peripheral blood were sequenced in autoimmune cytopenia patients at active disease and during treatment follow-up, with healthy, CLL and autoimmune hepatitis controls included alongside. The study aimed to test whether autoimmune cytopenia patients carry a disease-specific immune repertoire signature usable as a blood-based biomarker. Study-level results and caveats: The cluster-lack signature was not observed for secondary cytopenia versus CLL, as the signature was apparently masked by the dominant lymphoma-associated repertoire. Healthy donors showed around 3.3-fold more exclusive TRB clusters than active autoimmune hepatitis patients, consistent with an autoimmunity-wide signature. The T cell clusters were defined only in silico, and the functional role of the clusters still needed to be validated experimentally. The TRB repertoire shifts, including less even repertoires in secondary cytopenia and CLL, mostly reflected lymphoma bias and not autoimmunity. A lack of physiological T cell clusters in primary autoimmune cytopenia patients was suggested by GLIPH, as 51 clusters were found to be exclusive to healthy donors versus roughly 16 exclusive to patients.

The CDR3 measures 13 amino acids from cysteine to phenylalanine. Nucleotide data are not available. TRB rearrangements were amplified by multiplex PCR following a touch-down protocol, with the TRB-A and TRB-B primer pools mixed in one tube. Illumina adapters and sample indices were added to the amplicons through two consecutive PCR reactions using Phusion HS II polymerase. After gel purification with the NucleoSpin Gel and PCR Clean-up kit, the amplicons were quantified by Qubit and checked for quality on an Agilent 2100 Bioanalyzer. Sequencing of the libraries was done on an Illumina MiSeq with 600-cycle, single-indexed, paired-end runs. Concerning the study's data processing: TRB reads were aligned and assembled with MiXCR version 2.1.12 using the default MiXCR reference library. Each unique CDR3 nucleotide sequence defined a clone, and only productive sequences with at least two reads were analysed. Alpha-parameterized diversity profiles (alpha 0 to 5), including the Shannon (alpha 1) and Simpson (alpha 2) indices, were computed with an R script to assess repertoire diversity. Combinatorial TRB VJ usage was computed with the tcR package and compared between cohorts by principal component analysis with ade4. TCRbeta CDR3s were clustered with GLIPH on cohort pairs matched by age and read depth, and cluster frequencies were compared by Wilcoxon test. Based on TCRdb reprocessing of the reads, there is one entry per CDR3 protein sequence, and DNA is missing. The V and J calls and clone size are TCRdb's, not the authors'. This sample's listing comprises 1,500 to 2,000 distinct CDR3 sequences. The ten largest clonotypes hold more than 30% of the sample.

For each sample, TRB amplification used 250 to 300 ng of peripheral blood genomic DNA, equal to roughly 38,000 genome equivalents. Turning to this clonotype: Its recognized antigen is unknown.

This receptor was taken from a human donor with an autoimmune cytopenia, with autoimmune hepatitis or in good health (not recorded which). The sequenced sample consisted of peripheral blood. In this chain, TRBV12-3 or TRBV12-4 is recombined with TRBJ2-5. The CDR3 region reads CASSFSGLETQYF.